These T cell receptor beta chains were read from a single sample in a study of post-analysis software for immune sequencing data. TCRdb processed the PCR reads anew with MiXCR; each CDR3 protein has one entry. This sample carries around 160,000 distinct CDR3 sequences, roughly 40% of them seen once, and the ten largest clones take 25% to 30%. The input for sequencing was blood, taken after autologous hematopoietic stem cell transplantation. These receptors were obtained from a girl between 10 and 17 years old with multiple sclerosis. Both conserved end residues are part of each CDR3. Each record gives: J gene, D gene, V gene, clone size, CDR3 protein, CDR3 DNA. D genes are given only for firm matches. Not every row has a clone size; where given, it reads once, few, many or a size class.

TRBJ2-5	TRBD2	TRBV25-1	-	CASSDSGEGSPKETQYF	TGTGCCAGCAGTGACAGCGGGGAAGGGTCTCCGAAAGAGACCCAGTACTTC
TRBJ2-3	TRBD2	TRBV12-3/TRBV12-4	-	CASSPRGSGSDTQYF	TGTGCCAGCAGTCCCCGGGGTAGCGGGAGTGATACGCAGTATTTT
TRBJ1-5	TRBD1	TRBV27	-	CASSLRRGRGIGNQPQHF	TGTGCCAGCAGTTTAAGACGGGGCAGGGGGATCGGCAATCAGCCCCAGCATTTT
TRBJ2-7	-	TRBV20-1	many	CSANRETSYEQYF	TGCAGTGCCAATCGTGAAACTAGCTACGAGCAGTACTTC
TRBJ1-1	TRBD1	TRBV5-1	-	CASSLDPGGGTEAFF	TGCGCCAGCAGCTTGGATCCAGGGGGAGGTACTGAAGCTTTCTTT
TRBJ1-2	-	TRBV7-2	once	CASSSQPFIHGYTF	TGTGCCAGCAGCTCGCAGCCCTTCATACATGGCTACACCTTC
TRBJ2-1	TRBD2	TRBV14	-	CASSYGTMQFF	TGTGCCAGCAGCTACGGGACTATGCAGTTCTTC
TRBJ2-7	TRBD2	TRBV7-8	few	CASSLSSGSPYEQYF	TGTGCCAGCAGCTTGTCTAGCGGGAGCCCCTACGAGCAGTACTTC
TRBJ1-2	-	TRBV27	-	CASSLSSGQGYGYTF	TGTGCCAGCAGTTTATCTAGTGGGCAGGGTTATGGCTACACCTTC
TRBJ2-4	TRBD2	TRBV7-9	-	CASSHGLAGAKNIQYF	TGTGCCAGCAGCCACGGACTAGCGGGAGCCAAAAACATTCAGTACTTC
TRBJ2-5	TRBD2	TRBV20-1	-	CSARGLAGEETQYF	TGCAGTGCTAGGGGACTAGCGGGTGAAGAGACCCAGTACTTC
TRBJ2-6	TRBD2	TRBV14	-	CASSPTSGRAVGGANVPTF	TGTGCCAGCAGCCCCACTAGCGGGAGGGCCGTAGGTGGGGCCAACGTCCCGACTTTC
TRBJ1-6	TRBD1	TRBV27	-	CASTSTGTAAQGIRSPLHF	TGTGCCAGCACCAGCACCGGGACAGCAGCACAAGGGATCCGTTCACCCCTCCACTTT
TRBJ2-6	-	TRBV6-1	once	CASGPKLSGANVLTF	TGTGCCAGCGGGCCCAAGCTCTCTGGGGCCAACGTCCTGACTTTC
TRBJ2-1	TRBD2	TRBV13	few	CASSPPGLAGAGEQFF	TGTGCCAGCAGCCCCCCGGGACTAGCGGGAGCAGGTGAGCAGTTCTTC
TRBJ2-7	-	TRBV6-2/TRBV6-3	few	CASGVAVEKSSYEQYF	TGTGCCAGCGGGGTAGCGGTTGAGAAGAGCTCCTACGAGCAGTACTTC
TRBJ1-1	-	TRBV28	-	CASSLIQIGTEAFF	TGTGCCAGCAGTTTAATACAGATCGGCACTGAAGCTTTCTTT
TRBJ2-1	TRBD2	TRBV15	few	CATGVAGNEQFF	TGTGCCACCGGGGTAGCGGGCAATGAGCAGTTCTTC
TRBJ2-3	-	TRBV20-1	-	CSARGSAREMTDTQYF	TGCAGTGCTAGGGGTTCCGCTAGGGAGATGACAGATACGCAGTATTTT
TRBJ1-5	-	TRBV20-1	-	CSARPRRSPYSNQPQHF	TGCAGTGCCCGCCCACGCCGCAGCCCTTATAGCAATCAGCCCCAGCATTTT
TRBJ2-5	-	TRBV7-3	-	CASSLNPQETQYF	TGTGCCAGCAGCTTAAATCCCCAAGAGACCCAGTACTTC
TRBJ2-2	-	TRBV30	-	CAWHSTGELFF	TGTGCCTGGCACAGCACCGGGGAGCTGTTTTTT